A single sample gave rise to the 18 T cell receptor beta chains below, sequenced in a study of cytotoxic CD8 clonotypes in ibrutinib-treated CLL. The assay was immunoSEQ multiplex PCR, and TCRdb's table has in-frame clones only and misses some. The repertoire holds a few hundred thousand clones, with over 60% as singletons. The sample was PBMCs, taken after 36 months of ibrutinib treatment. All receptors come from a human donor with chronic lymphocytic leukemia.

The CDR3 DNA reads as TGCGCCAGCAGCCAACCCCTCGGGGGCCGGACCTACGAGCAGTACTTC. Protein product: CASSQPLGGRTYEQYF. This chain links TRBV4-1 with TRBJ2-7; either TRBD1 or TRBD2 may supply D (6 bases each). CDR3 length: 16 amino acids. Germline assignment: CDR1 MGHRA and CDR2 YSYEKL. Trimming removed 2 bases at V and 2 bases at J, with 16 bases between.

This CDR3 is CASSVGGANTEAFF. CDR3 sequence (DNA): TGTGCCAGCAGCGTAGGGGGGGCGAACACTGAAGCTTTCTTT. The chain has TRBV9 and TRBJ1-1, with a possible D match to TRBD1 (6 bases). Germline CDR1 and CDR2: SGDLS and YYNGEE. This CDR3 contains 14 residues. The germline V and J ends were trimmed by 0 bases and 1 base, with 7 bases remaining between them.

The chain uses TRBV5-1 and TRBJ2-1; D is ambiguous. The CDR3 length is 15 residues. The V end was cut by 2 bases, the J end by 9 bases, with 18 bases between. Germline loops: CDR1 SGHRS, CDR2 YFSETQ. The CDR3 reads CASSFRSAPTSEQFF. The CDR3 bases are TGCGCCAGCAGCTTTCGGAGTGCCCCGACCAGTGAGCAGTTCTTC.

The gene calls are TRBV10-3 and TRBJ2-5; 11 nucleotides agree with TRBD2. The CDR3 length is 15 residues. After removal of 5 bases from V and 5 bases from J, the junction contained 7 bases not matched to a gene. Germline CDR1 reads ENHRY; CDR2 reads SYGVKD. CDR3 sequence: CAISSLAGVGETQYF. CDR3 in DNA: TGTGCCATCAGTTCACTAGCGGGAGTTGGGGAGACCCAGTACTTC.

CDR3 sequence reads: CASSPSGVSLYEQYF. The CDR3 DNA follows: TGTGCCAGTAGTCCTTCAGGGGTATCGTTGTACGAGCAGTACTTC. The rearrangement links TRBV19 to TRBJ2-7; possibly TRBD1 for D (6 bases). CDR3 length equals 15 residues. Trimming cost V 5 bases and J 4 bases, with 18 bases left between them. Germline V CDR1 and CDR2: LNHDA, SQIVND (reference sequence).

As for this clone: Distinct nucleotide sequences in the sample also encode this CDR3. The chain links TRBV4-1 to TRBJ1-4; possibly TRBD1 for D (6 bases). Germline CDR1 MGHRA, CDR2 YSYEKL. The CDR3 is 18 amino acids. V was shortened by 0 bases and J by 3 bases, with 17 bases between the two germline ends. In nucleotides, the CDR3 is TGCGCCAGCAGCCAAGATTGGGGGGGCGTAGCGGCTAATGAAAAACTGTTTTTT. Protein: CASSQDWGGVAANEKLFF.

This chain connects TRBV28 to TRBJ2-3, with D maybe TRBD2 (5 bases). CDR3 length equals 14 residues. Trimming left V 6 bases short and J 2 bases short, with 12 bases between. CDR1 and CDR2 from the germline V gene are MDHEN and SYDVKM. The CDR3 loop reads CASRSRLNTDTQYF. Here the CDR3 DNA reads TGTGCCAGCAGGTCTCGACTAAACACAGATACGCAGTATTTT.

In regard to this clone: One junction end does not reproduce the germline sequence, and a read error may be involved. V and J are TRBV2 and TRBJ2-7, with D tentatively TRBD1 (6 bases). Germline assignment: CDR1 SNHLY and CDR2 FYNNEI. This CDR3 region has 8 residues. The DNA of the CDR3 is TGTGCCACCCTGAACAGGGACTTC. It yields the protein CATLNRDF.

This chain joins TRBV7-6 and TRBJ2-3, with 7 bases lining up with TRBD1. V was pared by 4 bases and J by 0 bases, with 7 bases of the junction left unmatched. The V gene's germline CDR1 is SGHVS and CDR2 FNYEAQ. CDR3 size: 16 residues. CDR3 protein: CASSSGTASSTDTQYF. As DNA, the CDR3 is TGTGCCAGCAGCTCAGGGACAGCGAGTAGCACAGATACGCAGTATTTT. The full variable domain, its missing parts supplied by reference TRBV7-6 and TRBJ2-3, is GAGVSQSPRYKVTKRGQDVALRCDPISGHVSLYWYRQALGQGPEFLTYFNYEAQQDKSGLPNDRFSAERPEGSISTLTIQRTEQRDSAMYRCASSSGTASSTDTQYFGPGTRLTVL.

This clone was seen more than once but under ten times. The chain joins TRBV5-4 to TRBJ2-7, with 7 bases that match TRBD1. V shed 2 bases, J shed 3 bases, and the junction held 5 bases outside the gene matches. The CDR3 is made up of 14 amino acids. The V gene's germline CDR1 is SGHNT and CDR2 YYREEE (reference sequence). The chain's CDR3 is CASSFPGQFYEQYF. In nucleotides, the CDR3 is TGTGCCAGCAGCTTCCCGGGACAGTTCTACGAGCAGTACTTC.

The CDR3 DNA is TGTGCCAGCAGCTTAAAGAGCGATACGCAGTATTTT. Protein: CASSLKSDTQYF. V and J are TRBV7-2 and TRBJ2-3; D gene ambiguous. CDR3 length: 12 amino acids. The V gene's germline CDR1 is SGHTA and CDR2 FQGNSA. V shed 2 bases and J shed 6 bases, with 6 bases lying between them.

The genes are TRBV5-4 and TRBJ2-5; perhaps D is TRBD1 or TRBD2 (6 bases each). The CDR3 covers 15 residues. Trimming removed 0 bases at V and 5 bases at J, with 14 bases between. The germline gives CDR1 SGHNT, CDR2 YYREEE (reference sequence). The CDR3 DNA sequence: TGTGCCAGCAGCTTGGCTGGGGGGCTGTGGGAGACCCAGTACTTC. Its protein is CASSLAGGLWETQYF.

This chain joins TRBV7-2 and TRBJ2-7; 15 nucleotides agree with TRBD2. The CDR3 extends over 15 amino acids. CDR1 and CDR2 from the germline V gene are SGHTA and FQGNSA. The V segment lost 6 bases and the J segment 6 bases; nucleotides outside the gene matches: 6. CDR3 sequence reads: CASSWTSGGASEQYF. CDR3 coding DNA: TGTGCCAGCAGTTGGACTAGCGGGGGGGCTAGCGAGCAGTACTTC.

The chain recombines TRBV9 with TRBJ2-3; D unclear. The CDR3 length is 13 residues. The germline gives CDR1 SGDLS, CDR2 YYNGEE. The germline V and J ends were trimmed by 1 base and 6 bases, with 9 bases remaining between them. CDR3 nucleotide sequence: TGTGCCAGCAGCGTAATATTTGCGGATACGCAGTATTTT. As protein: CASSVIFADTQYF.

The CDR3 nucleotides are TGTGCCAGCAGTTCCCTGGGGAGTGCTGAGGAAAAACTGTTTTTT. Protein product: CASSSLGSAEEKLFF. This chain links TRBV27 with TRBJ1-4, with D unclear. V lost 4 bases and J 8 bases, leaving 17 bases between the germline ends. This CDR3 comprises 15 residues. Germline CDR1 is MNHEY and CDR2 is SMNVEV (reference sequence).

This chain joins TRBV19 and TRBJ2-5; TRBD1 matches 7 bases. The CDR3 loop spans 14 amino acids. Germline V gives CDR1 LNHDA, CDR2 SQIVND (reference sequence). Trimming removed 5 bases from V and 4 bases from J; junction bases left unmatched: 7. The CDR3 sequence is CASSSRQGRETQYF. Here the CDR3 DNA reads TGTGCCAGTAGTTCCCGACAGGGCAGAGAGACCCAGTACTTC.

The J gene is TRBJ1-2, the V gene TRBV7-9, with D uncertain. This CDR3 has 13 amino acids. The V end lost 4 bases, the J end lost 4 bases, and 10 bases lay between the germline ends. The germline gives CDR1 SEHNR, CDR2 FQNEAQ (reference sequence). The CDR3 bases are TGTGCCAGCAGCTCCCATACAGTCTATGGCTACACCTTC. It codes for CASSSHTVYGYTF.

This chain joins TRBV2 and TRBJ2-7, with D possibly TRBD2 on 7 matching bases. The CDR3 loop spans 16 amino acids. V lost 8 bases and J 3 bases, leaving 23 bases between the germline ends. CDR1 is SNHLY and CDR2 is FYNNEI in the germline V gene. For the CDR3, the DNA is TGTGCCAGCTGGGCGGATAAAGGGGGAGGGTACTACGAGCAGTACTTC. Amino acid sequence: CASWADKGGGYYEQYF.